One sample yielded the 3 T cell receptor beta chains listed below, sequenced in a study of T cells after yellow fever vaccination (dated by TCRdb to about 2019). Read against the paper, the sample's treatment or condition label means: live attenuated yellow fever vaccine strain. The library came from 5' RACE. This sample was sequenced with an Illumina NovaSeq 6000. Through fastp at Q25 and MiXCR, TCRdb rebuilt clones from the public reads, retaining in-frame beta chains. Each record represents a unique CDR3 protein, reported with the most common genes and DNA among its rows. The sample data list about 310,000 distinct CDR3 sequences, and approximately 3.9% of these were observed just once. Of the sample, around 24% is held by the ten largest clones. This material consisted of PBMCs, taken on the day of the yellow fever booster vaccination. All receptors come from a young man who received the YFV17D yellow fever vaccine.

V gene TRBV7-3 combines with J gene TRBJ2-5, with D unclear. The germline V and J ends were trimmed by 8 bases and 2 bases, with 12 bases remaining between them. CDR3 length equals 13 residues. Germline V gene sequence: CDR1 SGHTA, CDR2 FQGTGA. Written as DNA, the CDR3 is TGTGCCAGCTCGCAGACCACTCAAGAGACCCAGTACTTC. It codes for CASSQTTQETQYF.

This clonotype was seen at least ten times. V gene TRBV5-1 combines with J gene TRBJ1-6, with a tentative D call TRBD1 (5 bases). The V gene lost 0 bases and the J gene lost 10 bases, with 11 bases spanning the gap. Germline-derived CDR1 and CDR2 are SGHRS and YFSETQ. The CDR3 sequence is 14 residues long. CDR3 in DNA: TGCGCCAGCAGCTTGGGGGACTCCCGGTCACCCCTCCACTTT. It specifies CASSLGDSRSPLHF.

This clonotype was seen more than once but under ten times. The CDR3 loop reads CAPPGHGQSSYGYTF. The CDR3 region has the DNA TGCGCACCACCCGGACATGGACAAAGCTCCTATGGCTACACCTTC. The V and J genes are TRBV20-1 and TRBJ1-2, with D perhaps TRBD1 (5 bases). Germline values: CDR1 DFQATT, CDR2 SNEGSKA (reference sequence). CDR3 length equals 15 residues.